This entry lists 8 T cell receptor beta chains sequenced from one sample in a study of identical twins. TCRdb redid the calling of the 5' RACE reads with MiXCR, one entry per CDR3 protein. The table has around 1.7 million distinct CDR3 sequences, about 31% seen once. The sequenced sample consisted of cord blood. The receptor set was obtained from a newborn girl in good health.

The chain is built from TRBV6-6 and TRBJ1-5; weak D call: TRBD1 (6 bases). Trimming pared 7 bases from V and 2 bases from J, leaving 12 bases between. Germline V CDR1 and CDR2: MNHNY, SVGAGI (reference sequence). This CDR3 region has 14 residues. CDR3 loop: CASTLRGGNQPQHF. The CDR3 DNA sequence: TGTGCCAGCACCCTCAGGGGCGGCAATCAGCCCCAGCATTTT.

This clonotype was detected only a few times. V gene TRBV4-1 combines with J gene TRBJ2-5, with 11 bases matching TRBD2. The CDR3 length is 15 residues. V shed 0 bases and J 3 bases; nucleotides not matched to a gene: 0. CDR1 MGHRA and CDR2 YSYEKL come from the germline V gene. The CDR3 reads CASSQDSGREETQYF. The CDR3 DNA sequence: TGCGCCAGCAGCCAAGATAGCGGGAGGGAAGAGACCCAGTACTTC.

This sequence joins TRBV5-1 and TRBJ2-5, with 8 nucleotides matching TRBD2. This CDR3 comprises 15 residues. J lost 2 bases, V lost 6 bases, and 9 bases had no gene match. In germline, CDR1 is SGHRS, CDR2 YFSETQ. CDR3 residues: CASTWTSTVQETQYF. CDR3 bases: TGCGCCAGCACCTGGACTAGCACTGTTCAAGAGACCCAGTACTTC.

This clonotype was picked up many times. CDR3 protein: CASSIQRGTDTQYF. DNA of the CDR3: TGTGCCAGCAGCATACAGCGGGGCACAGATACGCAGTATTTT. The chain carries TRBV27 and TRBJ2-3; D is perhaps TRBD2 (6 bases). CDR3 size: 14 residues. With 6 bases removed from V and 1 base from J, the gap between germline ends came to 11 bases. The germline gives CDR1 MNHEY, CDR2 SMNVEV (reference sequence).

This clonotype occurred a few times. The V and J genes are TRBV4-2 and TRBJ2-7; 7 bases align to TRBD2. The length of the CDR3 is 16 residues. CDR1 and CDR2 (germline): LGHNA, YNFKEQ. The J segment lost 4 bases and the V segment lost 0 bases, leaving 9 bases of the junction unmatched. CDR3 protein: CASSQDLGRERYEQYF. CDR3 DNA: TGTGCCAGCAGCCAAGATTTGGGGCGGGAGAGGTACGAGCAGTACTTC.

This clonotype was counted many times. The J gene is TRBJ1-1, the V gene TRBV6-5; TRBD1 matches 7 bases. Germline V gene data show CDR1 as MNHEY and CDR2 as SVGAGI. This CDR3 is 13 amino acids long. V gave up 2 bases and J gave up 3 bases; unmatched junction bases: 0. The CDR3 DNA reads TGTGCCAGCAGTTACACAGGGGACACTGAAGCTTTCTTT. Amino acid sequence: CASSYTGDTEAFF.

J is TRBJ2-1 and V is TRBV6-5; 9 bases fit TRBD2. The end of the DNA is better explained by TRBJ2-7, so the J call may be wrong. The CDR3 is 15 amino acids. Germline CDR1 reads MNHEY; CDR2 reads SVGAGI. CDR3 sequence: CASSYSSGSPNEQYF. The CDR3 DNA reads TGTGCCAGCAGTTACTCTAGCGGGAGTCCCAATGAGCAGTACTTC.

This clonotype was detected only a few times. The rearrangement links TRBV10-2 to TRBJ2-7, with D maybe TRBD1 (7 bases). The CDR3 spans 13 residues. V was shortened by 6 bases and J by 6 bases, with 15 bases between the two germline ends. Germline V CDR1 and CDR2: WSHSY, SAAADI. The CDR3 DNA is TGCGCCAGCAGGGACTACAGGGGACCCGAGCAGTACTTC. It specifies CASRDYRGPEQYF.